A selection of T cell receptor beta chains follows, all from one sample in a study of T cell changes during pregnancy in multiple sclerosis. Assay used: immunoSEQ multiplex PCR; TCRdb lists only in-frame clones, some missing. The data contain 40,000 to 50,000 clones, roughly 90% of them singletons. Sequencing was performed on CD4+ T cells from peripheral blood mononuclear cells, taken before pregnancy. These receptor sequences come from a female donor with multiple sclerosis, enrolled in a pregnancy study. CDR3s include the opening cysteine and the closing phenylalanine or tryptophan. Each record gives: CDR3 DNA, CDR3 protein, D gene, V gene, J gene, clone size. A D gene is named only where the DNA matches it firmly. For some rows the clone size is stated as once, few or many, or as a class when expanded; others skip it.

TGCGCCAGCAGCTGGCAGGGGCTCACAGATACGCAGTATTTT	CASSWQGLTDTQYF	NA	TRBV5-1	TRBJ2-3	once
TGTGCCAGCAGCTTAGGGGGGCAGGGCTCCACTGAAGCTTTCTTT	CASSLGGQGSTEAFF	NA	TRBV7-2	TRBJ1-1	few
TGTGCCAGTAGTATGGGCGGGAGTACGTCCAATGAGCAGTTCTTC	CASSMGGSTSNEQFF	TRBD2	TRBV19	TRBJ2-1	NA
TGTGCCAGCAGCTTAAAGGCGGTGGGGCCGAACACCGGGGAGCTGTTTTTT	CASSLKAVGPNTGELFF	NA	TRBV7-7	TRBJ2-2	NA
TGTGCCAGCAGAAGACTTACTAGCGGGGGGGCGTTGAATGAGCAGTTCTTC	CASRRLTSGGALNEQFF	TRBD2	TRBV27	TRBJ2-1	NA
TGTGCCAGCAGTCTTACCCACAACACAGATACGCAGTATTTT	CASSLTHNTDTQYF	NA	TRBV6-4	TRBJ2-3	NA
TGTGCCAGCAGCGCCCGGGGGACTCTGAACACCGGGGAGCTGTTTTTT	CASSARGTLNTGELFF	NA	TRBV9	TRBJ2-2	NA
TGTGCCAGTAAGGGACAGCTTTACGAGCAGTACTTC	CASKGQLYEQYF	TRBD1	TRBV19	TRBJ2-7	NA
TGTGCCAGCACCGAACAACAGGCTAACACTGAAGCTTTCTTT	CASTEQQANTEAFF	NA	TRBV9	TRBJ1-1	NA
TGTGCCAGCAGCTTCCCTCTGTTTGAAGCTTTCTTT	CASSFPLFEAFF	NA	TRBV7-9	TRBJ1-1	NA
TGTGCCAGCAGCGAAGCGACGGGTAGGATAAACACCATATATTTT	CASSEATGRINTIYF	NA	TRBV7-2	TRBJ1-3	NA
TGTGCCAGCTCACCCGTCCTATACGAGCAGTACTTC	CASSPVLYEQYF	NA	TRBV18	TRBJ2-7	NA
TGTGCTTGGAGTTCCCCGGACAGGGAGAAAGTAGCTAATGAAAAACTGTTTTTT	CAWSSPDREKVANEKLFF	TRBD1	TRBV30	TRBJ1-4	NA
TGTGCCAGCTCACCGCCACTAGCGGTTAGCTCCTACGAGCAGTACTTC	CASSPPLAVSSYEQYF	TRBD2	TRBV18	TRBJ2-7	NA
TGTGCCAGCAGTTATCGTCGTGGGGCCACAACTAATGAAAAACTGTTTTTT	CASSYRRGATTNEKLFF	NA	TRBV28	TRBJ1-4	NA
TGTGCCAGCAGCGCAACCGGGACAACGAACACCGGGGAGCTGTTTTTT	CASSATGTTNTGELFF	NA	TRBV9	TRBJ2-2	few
TGTGCCAGCAGCTCAGACAGACAAGAGACCCAGTACTTC	CASSSDRQETQYF	NA	TRBV7-8	TRBJ2-5	NA
TGTGCCAGCAGCTTAAGGGGAAAGCATTATTCGAACACCGGGGAGCTGTTTTTT	CASSLRGKHYSNTGELFF	NA	TRBV11-3	TRBJ2-2	NA
TGTGCCAGCAAAGAGGTTTTAAGAACAGATACGCAGTATTTT	CASKEVLRTDTQYF	NA	TRBV7-2	TRBJ2-3	NA
TGTGCCAGCAGTTTTGGACAGGGGGCGGATACGCAGTATTTT	CASSFGQGADTQYF	TRBD1	TRBV28	TRBJ2-3	NA
TGTGCCAGCAGTCAATGGACAGGGAGCAATCAGCCCCAGCATTTT	CASSQWTGSNQPQHF	TRBD1	TRBV6-1	TRBJ1-5	NA
TGTGCCAACGTATTCGGACAGGCGGTTGGGAACTATGGCTACACCTTC	CANVFGQAVGNYGYTF	TRBD1	TRBV2	TRBJ1-2	NA
TGTGCCAGCAGCTCGGGACAGGGGCGCTACGAGCAGTACTTC	CASSSGQGRYEQYF	TRBD1	TRBV11-2	TRBJ2-7	NA
TGTGCCAGCAGCTTCGGGGGGGGGTCTACTGAGCAGTTCTTC	CASSFGGGSTEQFF	TRBD2	TRBV7-9	TRBJ2-1	NA
TGCGCCAGCAGCCAGGTCCCACCTAGCGCCTTAACGAGCGAGCAGTACTTC	CASSQVPPSALTSEQYF	NA	TRBV4-1	TRBJ2-7	NA
TGTGCCAGCAGGACAGTTGGGAAAAACATTCAGTACTTC	CASRTVGKNIQYF	NA	TRBV11-2	TRBJ2-4	NA
TGTGCCAGCAGCCAATTAAGAGGCGGCAATGAGCAGTTCTTC	CASSQLRGGNEQFF	NA	TRBV14	TRBJ2-1	NA
TGCGCCAGCAGCTTTAATAGCGGGGGGGCCGGGACAGATACGCAGTATTTT	CASSFNSGGAGTDTQYF	TRBD2	TRBV5-1	TRBJ2-3	few
TGCGCCAGCAGCCAAACGACAGGAGCATATGGCTACACCTTC	CASSQTTGAYGYTF	NA	TRBV4-3	TRBJ1-2	NA
TGTGCCAGCAGCCCACTCCGGGACAGGGGTGAAAAACTGTTTTTT	CASSPLRDRGEKLFF	TRBD1	TRBV11-2	TRBJ1-4	NA
TGTGCCAGCAGCCGCGGTGATCAGGAGGTAACCACCATATATTTT	CASSRGDQEVTTIYF	NA	TRBV4-2	TRBJ1-3	NA
TGTGCCAGCAGCGACAGGAATACCTACGAGCAGTACTTC	CASSDRNTYEQYF	NA	TRBV7-9	TRBJ2-7	NA
TGTGCCAGCAGCTTAGGCAGGGCGCAAGAGACCCAGTACTTC	CASSLGRAQETQYF	NA	TRBV11-1	TRBJ2-5	NA
TGCGCCAGCAGCTTTAAAGAGACCCAGTACTTC	CASSFKETQYF	NA	TRBV5-1	TRBJ2-5	NA
TGTGCCAGCAGCTTAGAGACAGGGCCGGGTGGCTACACCTTC	CASSLETGPGGYTF	TRBD1	TRBV7-2	TRBJ1-2	once
TGTGCCAGCAGTCAGCTAGCGGGGGCGACCGGGGAGCTGTTTTTT	CASSQLAGATGELFF	TRBD2	TRBV27	TRBJ2-2	NA
TGTGCCAGCAGCTTAACGACTAGCGAATACAATGAGCAGTTCTTC	CASSLTTSEYNEQFF	TRBD2	TRBV7-3	TRBJ2-1	once
TGCGCCAGCAGCTTGGCAGGGCAGGGAGGGGAGACCCAGTACTTC	CASSLAGQGGETQYF	TRBD2	TRBV5-1	TRBJ2-5	NA
TGTGCCACACAGACAGGAAACGATCAGCCCCAGCATTTT	CATQTGNDQPQHF	NA	TRBV10-3	TRBJ1-5	NA
TGTGCCAGCAGCTTAGTATCGGATTCGGGATCAGAGCAGTACTTC	CASSLVSDSGSEQYF	NA	TRBV7-2	TRBJ2-7	NA
TGTGCCAGCAATCCTCAGGGGGCACCTAATGAAAAACTGTTTTTT	CASNPQGAPNEKLFF	TRBD1	TRBV2	TRBJ1-4	NA
TGTGCCAGCAGCCCCGGGGTCGGCTATGGCTACACCTTC	CASSPGVGYGYTF	NA	TRBV7-9	TRBJ1-2	once